These T cell receptor beta chains were read from a single sample in a study of monozygotic twins with inflammatory bowel disease. Using the 5' RACE reads, TCRdb records one entry per CDR3 protein without DNA. Its listing shows a few hundred thousand distinct CDR3 sequences. Sequenced input: blood. These receptors originate from a human donor with ulcerative colitis or Crohn's disease, or a healthy co-twin of an affected twin (not recorded which). CDR3s include the opening cysteine and the closing phenylalanine or tryptophan. The order of the fields is V gene, J gene, CDR3 protein.

v_gene: TRBV6-2/TRBV6-3; j_gene: TRBJ2-6; CDR3aa: CASTYGPGGRYSGANVLTF
v_gene: TRBV7-3; j_gene: TRBJ2-7; CDR3aa: CASSLIGSGEQYF
v_gene: TRBV30; j_gene: TRBJ1-1; CDR3aa: CAWRLTRGVTEAFF
v_gene: TRBV12-3/TRBV12-4; j_gene: TRBJ2-2; CDR3aa: CASSGGTGPGELFF
v_gene: TRBV5-1; j_gene: TRBJ1-5; CDR3aa: CASSLGGLGGAQPQHF
v_gene: TRBV11-2; j_gene: TRBJ2-1; CDR3aa: CASSLEGLLISYNEQFF
v_gene: TRBV6-1; j_gene: TRBJ2-1; CDR3aa: CASSVQGNSYNEQFF
v_gene: TRBV4-1; j_gene: TRBJ2-1; CDR3aa: CASSRDRASYNEQFF
v_gene: TRBV6-2/TRBV6-3; j_gene: TRBJ1-1; CDR3aa: CASSPHSVNTEAFF
v_gene: TRBV12-3/TRBV12-4; j_gene: TRBJ1-6; CDR3aa: CASRPTGGATPLHF
v_gene: TRBV6-2/TRBV6-3; j_gene: TRBJ2-4; CDR3aa: CASTQRGDIQYF
v_gene: TRBV7-2; j_gene: TRBJ2-4; CDR3aa: CASSFQGLKNIQYF
v_gene: TRBV12-3/TRBV12-4; j_gene: TRBJ1-1; CDR3aa: CASSFHRGEPNTEAFF
v_gene: TRBV6-5; j_gene: TRBJ2-4; CDR3aa: CASSLDATTALAKNIQYF
v_gene: TRBV2; j_gene: TRBJ1-5; CDR3aa: CASSVGQGDNQPQHF
v_gene: TRBV7-2; j_gene: TRBJ2-5; CDR3aa: CASSLGMHQETQYF
v_gene: TRBV7-3; j_gene: TRBJ2-1; CDR3aa: CASSALPGLAGGLHEQFF
v_gene: TRBV18; j_gene: TRBJ2-7; CDR3aa: CASSPVGPEQYF
v_gene: TRBV4-1; j_gene: TRBJ1-3; CDR3aa: CASSQGLRGNTIYF
v_gene: TRBV6-2/TRBV6-3; j_gene: TRBJ2-3; CDR3aa: CATMERGRIDTQYF
v_gene: TRBV4-1; j_gene: TRBJ2-5; CDR3aa: CASSPQGDRDQETQYF
v_gene: TRBV12-3/TRBV12-4; j_gene: TRBJ1-3; CDR3aa: CASSSDRTGNTIYF
v_gene: TRBV2; j_gene: TRBJ2-2; CDR3aa: CASSSQANTGELFF
v_gene: TRBV12-3/TRBV12-4; j_gene: TRBJ1-2; CDR3aa: CASSESPGQGVYGYTF
v_gene: TRBV27; j_gene: TRBJ2-2; CDR3aa: CASSSGLAGPGELFF
v_gene: TRBV4-1; j_gene: TRBJ2-1; CDR3aa: CASSQGQGPLYNEQFF
v_gene: TRBV6-5; j_gene: TRBJ1-2; CDR3aa: CASSYSFRAAYGYTF
v_gene: TRBV19; j_gene: TRBJ2-4; CDR3aa: CASSDSVLAKNIQYF
v_gene: TRBV5-1; j_gene: TRBJ2-5; CDR3aa: CASSLNRKETQYF
v_gene: TRBV12-3/TRBV12-4; j_gene: TRBJ1-1; CDR3aa: CASSLQASEAFF
v_gene: TRBV12-3/TRBV12-4; j_gene: TRBJ2-1; CDR3aa: CASSLAAGGPSNEQFF
v_gene: TRBV4-3; j_gene: TRBJ1-4; CDR3aa: CASSPQHGQGREKLFF
v_gene: TRBV4-3; j_gene: TRBJ2-1; CDR3aa: CASSQQGEYNEQFF
v_gene: TRBV6-1; j_gene: TRBJ2-7; CDR3aa: CASRRGRDRGEYEQYF
v_gene: TRBV4-2; j_gene: TRBJ2-7; CDR3aa: CASTPSPGDSYEQYF
v_gene: TRBV20-1; j_gene: TRBJ2-1; CDR3aa: CSARGGQPGEQFF
v_gene: TRBV29-1; j_gene: TRBJ2-1; CDR3aa: CSVDSPYNEQFF
v_gene: TRBV4-3; j_gene: TRBJ1-1; CDR3aa: CASSQERSGQQTEAFF
v_gene: TRBV6-5; j_gene: TRBJ1-2; CDR3aa: CASSYSGQDGYTF
v_gene: TRBV25-1; j_gene: TRBJ2-1; CDR3aa: CASQHPQRGHNDNEQFF
v_gene: TRBV5-6; j_gene: TRBJ1-3; CDR3aa: CASTILFRFSGNTIYF
v_gene: TRBV7-2; j_gene: TRBJ2-5; CDR3aa: CASSSSKGARETQYF
v_gene: TRBV10-3; j_gene: TRBJ2-3; CDR3aa: CAISETSGIYDTQYF
v_gene: TRBV7-9; j_gene: TRBJ1-1; CDR3aa: CASSSEWAGGAFF
v_gene: TRBV15; j_gene: TRBJ1-2; CDR3aa: CATSRPPPSRYGYTF
v_gene: TRBV9; j_gene: TRBJ2-3; CDR3aa: CASSPRTRWSTDTQYF
v_gene: TRBV20-1; j_gene: TRBJ2-7; CDR3aa: CSARLAGAYEQYF
v_gene: TRBV7-2; j_gene: TRBJ1-5; CDR3aa: CASSRSHSNQPQHF
v_gene: TRBV20-1; j_gene: TRBJ2-1; CDR3aa: CSARSIAGGLYNEQFF
v_gene: TRBV7-6; j_gene: TRBJ2-7; CDR3aa: CASSLGDRFYEQYF
v_gene: TRBV6-1; j_gene: TRBJ2-6; CDR3aa: CASRDTGSGANVLTF
v_gene: TRBV20-1; j_gene: TRBJ2-1; CDR3aa: CSARHRVDNEQFF
v_gene: TRBV20-1; j_gene: TRBJ1-5; CDR3aa: CSASLGTGPDQPQHF
v_gene: TRBV5-1; j_gene: TRBJ2-3; CDR3aa: CASSGLAGEDTQYF
v_gene: TRBV29-1; j_gene: TRBJ1-1; CDR3aa: CSATYGTGSLWATEAFF
v_gene: TRBV6-5; j_gene: TRBJ2-7; CDR3aa: CASRTGGGHEQYF
v_gene: TRBV5-4; j_gene: TRBJ2-7; CDR3aa: CASSTQTGTEQYF
v_gene: TRBV5-1; j_gene: TRBJ1-1; CDR3aa: CASTTGLAGASTEAFF
v_gene: TRBV7-2; j_gene: TRBJ2-1; CDR3aa: CASSLVGFGRDEQFF